These 9 T cell receptor beta chains originate from one sample sequenced in a study of cytomegalovirus exposure and HLA in healthy donors. Vbeta (60) and Jbeta (13) primers were used in the PCR. Generated by immunoSEQ multiplex PCR, the TCRdb table keeps only in-frame clones and is missing some. The table shows 100,000 to 150,000 clones, with 80% occurring only once. The material sequenced was PBMCs. The receptors here all came from a man aged 25 to 40 in good health and CMV-seronegative.

The V gene is TRBV29-1, the J gene TRBJ2-7; perhaps TRBD1 as D (5 bases). Trimming stripped 7 bases from V and 1 base from J, with 14 bases between. The V gene's germline CDR1 is SQVTM and CDR2 ANQGSEA. This CDR3 is built from 13 residues. Here the CDR3 DNA reads TGCAGCGCCAGGGTCACCGGTTCCTACGAGCAGTACTTC. It encodes CSARVTGSYEQYF.

This chain connects TRBV27 to TRBJ1-1; TRBD1 aligns across 11 bases. CDR1 and CDR2 from the germline V gene are MNHEY and SMNVEV (reference sequence). V trimming: 6 bases; J trimming: 6 bases; junction bases outside the gene matches: 9. CDR3 size: 15 residues. The CDR3 here is CASSRTDRGLSEAFF. CDR3 nucleotide sequence: TGTGCCAGCAGCCGCACGGACAGGGGGCTGTCTGAAGCTTTCTTT.

V is TRBV23-1 and J is TRBJ1-2, with TRBD1 as a possible D gene (6 bases). TRBV23-1 is sorted into the ORF group, with uncertain function. The ends were cut back, 0 bases at V and 4 bases at J, with 9 bases in the middle. The CDR3 length is 14 residues. The CDR3 reads CASSQSGGVYGYTF. In nucleotides, the CDR3 is TGCGCCAGCAGTCAATCAGGGGGAGTCTATGGCTACACCTTC.

This clone was picked up a small number of times. The chain employs TRBV21-1 and TRBJ2-2; the table's D call, TRBD2, has no DNA check behind it. TRBV21-1 is termed a pseudogene. CDR3 length equals 18 residues. The CDR3 DNA reads as TGTGCCAGCAGCACTGGGACTAGCGAATCCCTTTGCACCGGGGAGCTGTTTTTT. Encoded protein: CASSTGTSESLCTGELFF.

The chain uses TRBV5-4 and TRBJ2-7, with a possible D match to TRBD2 (5 bases). This CDR3 has 16 amino acids. Germline loops: CDR1 SGHNT, CDR2 YYREEE (reference sequence). V was trimmed by 3 bases and J by 0 bases, leaving 16 bases between them. This chain's CDR3 is CASSSFRSGSSYEQYF. The CDR3 DNA reads TGTGCCAGCAGCTCATTTAGAAGCGGTAGCTCCTACGAGCAGTACTTC.

The rearrangement uses TRBV15 and TRBJ1-1; D might be TRBD1 (5 bases). The germline V gene encodes CDR1 LNHNV and CDR2 YYDKDF (reference sequence). V was pared by 0 bases and J by 3 bases, with 8 bases between. CDR3 length: 14 amino acids. The CDR3 DNA follows: TGTGCCACCAGCAGAGAGGGGGGGTACACTGAAGCTTTCTTT. Protein: CATSREGGYTEAFF.

The V call is TRBV7-8, the J call TRBJ1-5; 10 nucleotides agree with TRBD1. The V segment lost 5 bases and the J segment 4 bases; nucleotides outside the gene matches: 5. CDR3 length: 15 amino acids. CDR1 and CDR2 (germline): SGHVS, FQNEAQ. In DNA, the CDR3 is TGTGCCAGCAGCAACCCGGGACAGGGGAATCAGCCCCAGCATTTT. It yields the protein CASSNPGQGNQPQHF.

Here the CDR3 DNA reads TGTGCCAGTAGTGTCAGGGACAAAGCTAACTATGGCTACACCTTC. It encodes CASSVRDKANYGYTF. This chain uses TRBV19 with TRBJ1-2; weak D call: TRBD1 (6 bases). CDR3 length: 15 residues. V was clipped by 5 bases and J by 0 bases, with 13 bases between them. Germline CDR1 LNHDA, CDR2 SQIVND (reference sequence).

The chain combines TRBV21-1 with TRBJ2-7; the D call of TRBD2 is as the table states it, not checked on the DNA. TRBV21-1 is noted as a pseudogene. The CDR3 contains 13 residues. CDR3: CASSSVRSYEQYF. The DNA of the CDR3 is TGTGCCAGCAGCTCCGTGCGCTCCTACGAGCAGTACTTC.